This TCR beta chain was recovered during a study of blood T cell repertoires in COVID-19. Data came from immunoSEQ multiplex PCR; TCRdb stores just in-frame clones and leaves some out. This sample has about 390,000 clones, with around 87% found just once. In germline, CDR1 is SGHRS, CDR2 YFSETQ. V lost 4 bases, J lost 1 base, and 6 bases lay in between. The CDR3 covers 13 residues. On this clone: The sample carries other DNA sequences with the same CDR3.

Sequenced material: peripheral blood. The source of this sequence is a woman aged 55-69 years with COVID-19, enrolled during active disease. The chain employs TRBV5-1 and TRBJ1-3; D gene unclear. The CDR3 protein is CASSPGSGNTIYF. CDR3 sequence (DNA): TGCGCCAGCAGCCCCGGTTCTGGAAACACCATATATTTT.